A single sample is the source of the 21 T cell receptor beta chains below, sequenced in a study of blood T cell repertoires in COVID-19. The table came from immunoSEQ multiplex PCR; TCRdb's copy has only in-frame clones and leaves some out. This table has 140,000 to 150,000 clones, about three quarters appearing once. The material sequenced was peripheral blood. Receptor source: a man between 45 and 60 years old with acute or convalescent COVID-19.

In DNA form, the CDR3 reads TGTGCCAGCAGTTCGACACAGGGCGGGTCGAACACTGAAGCTTTCTTT. Protein product: CASSSTQGGSNTEAFF. The chain links TRBV6-5 to TRBJ1-1; TRBD1 is a possible D gene (6 bases). CDR3 size: 16 residues. Germline V gene lookup returns CDR1 MNHEY and CDR2 SVGAGI. Trimming took 4 bases from V and 1 from J, leaving 16 bases between them.

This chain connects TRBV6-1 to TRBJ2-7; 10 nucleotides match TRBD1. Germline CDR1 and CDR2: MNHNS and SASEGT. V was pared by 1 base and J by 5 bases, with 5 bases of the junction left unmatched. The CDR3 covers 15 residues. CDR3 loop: CASSEETGGANEQYF. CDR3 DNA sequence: TGTGCCAGCAGTGAAGAGACAGGGGGCGCGAACGAGCAGTACTTC.

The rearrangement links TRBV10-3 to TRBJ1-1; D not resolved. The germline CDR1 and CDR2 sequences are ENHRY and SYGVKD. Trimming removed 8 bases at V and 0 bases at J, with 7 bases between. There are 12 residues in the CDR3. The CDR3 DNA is TGTGCCATCCGAGAGGTGAACACTGAAGCTTTCTTT. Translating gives CAIREVNTEAFF.

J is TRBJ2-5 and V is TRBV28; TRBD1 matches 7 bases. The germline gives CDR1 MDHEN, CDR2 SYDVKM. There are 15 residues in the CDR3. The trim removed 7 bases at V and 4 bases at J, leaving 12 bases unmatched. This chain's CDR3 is CASTPGRGRRETQYF. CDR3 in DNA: TGTGCCAGCACCCCGGGAAGGGGGCGTCGAGAGACCCAGTACTTC.

DNA for the CDR3: TGTGCCAGCAGTTCGGGGACTAGCGGGAGCAATGAGCAGTTCTTC. Its translation is CASSSGTSGSNEQFF. This chain links TRBV27 with TRBJ2-1; TRBD2 agrees at 14 bases. Germline-derived CDR1 and CDR2 are MNHEY and SMNVEV (reference sequence). CDR3 length: 15 residues. The ends lost 4 bases at V and 6 bases at J; junction bases unmatched: 2.

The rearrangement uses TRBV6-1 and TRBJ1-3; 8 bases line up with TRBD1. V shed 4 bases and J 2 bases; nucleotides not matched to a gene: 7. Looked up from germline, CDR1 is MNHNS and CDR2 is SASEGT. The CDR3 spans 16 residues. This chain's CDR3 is CASSVQGVVAGNTIYF. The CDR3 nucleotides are TGTGCCAGCAGTGTACAGGGGGTGGTCGCTGGAAACACCATATATTTT.

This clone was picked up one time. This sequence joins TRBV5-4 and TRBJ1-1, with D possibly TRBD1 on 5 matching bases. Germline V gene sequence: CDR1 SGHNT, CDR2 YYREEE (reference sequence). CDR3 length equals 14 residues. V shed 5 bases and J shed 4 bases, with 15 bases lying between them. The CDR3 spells CASRGGFSGTEAFF. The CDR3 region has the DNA TGTGCCAGCAGGGGGGGGTTCTCAGGCACTGAAGCTTTCTTT.

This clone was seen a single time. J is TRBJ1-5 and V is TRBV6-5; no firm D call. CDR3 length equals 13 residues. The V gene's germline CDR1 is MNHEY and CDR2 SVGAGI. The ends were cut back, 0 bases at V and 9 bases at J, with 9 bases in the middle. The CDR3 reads CASSYSKIGPQHF. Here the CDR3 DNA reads TGTGCCAGCAGTTACTCGAAGATCGGGCCCCAGCATTTT.

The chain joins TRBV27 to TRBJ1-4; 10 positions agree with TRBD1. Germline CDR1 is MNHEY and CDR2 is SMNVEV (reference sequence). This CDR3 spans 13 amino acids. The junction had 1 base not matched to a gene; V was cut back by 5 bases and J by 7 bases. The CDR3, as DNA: TGTGCCAGCAGTAGGGACAGGGGTGAAAAACTGTTTTTT. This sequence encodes CASSRDRGEKLFF.

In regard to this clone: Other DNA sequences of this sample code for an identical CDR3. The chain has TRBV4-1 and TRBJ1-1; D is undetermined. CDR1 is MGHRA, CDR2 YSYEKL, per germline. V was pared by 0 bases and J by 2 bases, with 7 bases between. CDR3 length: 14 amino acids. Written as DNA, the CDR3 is TGCGCCAGCAGCCAAGATAGCCCAAACACTGAAGCTTTCTTT. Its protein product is CASSQDSPNTEAFF.

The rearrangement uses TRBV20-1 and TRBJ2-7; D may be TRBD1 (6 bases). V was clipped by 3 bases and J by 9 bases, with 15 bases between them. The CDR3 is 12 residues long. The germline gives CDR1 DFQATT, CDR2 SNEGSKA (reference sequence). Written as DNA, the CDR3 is TGCAGTGCTAGTGATACAGGGTTCGGGCAGTACTTC. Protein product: CSASDTGFGQYF.

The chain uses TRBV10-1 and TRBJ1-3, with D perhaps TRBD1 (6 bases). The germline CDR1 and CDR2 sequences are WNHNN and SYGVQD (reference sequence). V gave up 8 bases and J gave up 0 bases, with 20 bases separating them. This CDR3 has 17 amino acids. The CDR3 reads CASGPSLDRLSGNTIYF. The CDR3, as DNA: TGCGCCAGCGGTCCCTCCCTGGACAGACTCTCTGGAAACACCATATATTTT.

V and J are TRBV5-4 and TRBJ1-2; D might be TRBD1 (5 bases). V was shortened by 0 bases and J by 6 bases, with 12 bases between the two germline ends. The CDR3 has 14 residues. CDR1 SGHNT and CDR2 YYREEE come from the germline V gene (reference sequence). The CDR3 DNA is TGTGCCAGCAGCTTGGGTCTAGGGGCGGATGGCTACACCTTC. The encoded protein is CASSLGLGADGYTF. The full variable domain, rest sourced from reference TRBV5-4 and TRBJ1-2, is ETGVTQSPTHLIKTRGQQVTLRCSSQSGHNTVSWYQQALGQGPQFIFQYYREEENGRGNFPPRFSGLQFPNYSSELNVNALELDDSALYLCASSLGLGADGYTFGSGTRLTVV.

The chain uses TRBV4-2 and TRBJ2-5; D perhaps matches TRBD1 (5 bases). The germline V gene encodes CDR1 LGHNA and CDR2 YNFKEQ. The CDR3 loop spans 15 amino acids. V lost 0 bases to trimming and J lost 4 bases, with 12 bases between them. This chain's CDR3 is CASSQDLLGPETQYF. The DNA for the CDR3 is TGTGCCAGCAGCCAAGATCTGTTGGGGCCAGAGACCCAGTACTTC.

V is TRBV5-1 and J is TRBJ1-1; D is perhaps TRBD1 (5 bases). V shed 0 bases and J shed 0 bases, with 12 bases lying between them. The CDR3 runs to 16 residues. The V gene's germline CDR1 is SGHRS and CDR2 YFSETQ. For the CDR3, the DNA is TGCGCCAGCAGCTTGGACGGACATGCCTTGAACACTGAAGCTTTCTTT. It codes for CASSLDGHALNTEAFF.

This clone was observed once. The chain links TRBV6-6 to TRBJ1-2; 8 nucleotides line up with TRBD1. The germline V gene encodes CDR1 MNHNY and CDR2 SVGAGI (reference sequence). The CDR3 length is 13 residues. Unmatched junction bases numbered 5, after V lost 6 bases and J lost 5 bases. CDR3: CASSSGQAYGYTF. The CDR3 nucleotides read TGTGCCAGCAGCTCGGGACAGGCTTATGGCTACACCTTC.

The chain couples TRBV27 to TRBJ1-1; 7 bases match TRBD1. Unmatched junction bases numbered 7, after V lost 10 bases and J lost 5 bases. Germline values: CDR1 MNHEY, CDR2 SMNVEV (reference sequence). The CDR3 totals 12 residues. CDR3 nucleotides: TGTGCCACGAGGAGGGGGCGAACTGAAGCTTTCTTT. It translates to CATRRGRTEAFF.

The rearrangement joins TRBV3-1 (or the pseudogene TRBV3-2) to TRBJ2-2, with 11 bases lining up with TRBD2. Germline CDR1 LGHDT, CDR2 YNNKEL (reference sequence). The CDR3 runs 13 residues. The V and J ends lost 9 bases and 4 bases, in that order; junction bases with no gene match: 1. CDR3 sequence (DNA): TGTGCCAGTAGCGGGGGGGCCACCGGGGAGCTGTTTTTT. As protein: CASSGGATGELFF.

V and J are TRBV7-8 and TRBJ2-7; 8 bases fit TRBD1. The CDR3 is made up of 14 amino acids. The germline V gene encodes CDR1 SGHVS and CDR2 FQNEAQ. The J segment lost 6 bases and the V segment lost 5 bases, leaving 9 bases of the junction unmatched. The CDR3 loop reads CASSPTDRAREQYV. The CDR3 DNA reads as TGTGCCAGCAGCCCAACGGACAGGGCGCGCGAGCAGTACGTC.

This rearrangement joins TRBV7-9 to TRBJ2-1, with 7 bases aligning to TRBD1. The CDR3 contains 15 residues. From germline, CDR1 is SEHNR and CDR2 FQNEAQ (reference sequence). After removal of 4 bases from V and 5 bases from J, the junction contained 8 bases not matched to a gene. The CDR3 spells CASSSPGQNDNEQFF. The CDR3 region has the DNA TGTGCCAGCAGCTCACCGGGACAGAATGACAATGAGCAGTTCTTC.

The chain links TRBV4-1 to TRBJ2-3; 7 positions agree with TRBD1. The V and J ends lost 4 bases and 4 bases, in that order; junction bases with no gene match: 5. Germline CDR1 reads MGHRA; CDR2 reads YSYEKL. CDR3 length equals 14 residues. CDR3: CASSLRQGPDTQYF. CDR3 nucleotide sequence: TGCGCCAGCAGCCTCAGACAGGGACCAGATACGCAGTATTTT.